The sequence of this TCR beta chain was determined in a study of Ad26.COV2.S vaccination and SARS-CoV-2 variants. The germline gives CDR1 LGHDT, CDR2 YNNKEL (reference sequence). The CDR3 is 16 residues long. Trimming took off 1 base at V and 4 bases at J, with 16 bases between the two ends. Here immunoSEQ multiplex PCR was the method, and the copy in TCRdb shows in-frame clones only, minus some. The table lists 320,000 or so clones, 90% of them singletons. Study-level findings and limits: Substantial breadth was reported for post-vaccination spike-specific CD8+ and CD4+ T cells.

As to this clone: Its target is unknown.

Treatment in this sample: over 15 received Ad26.COV2.S at low or high dose, single or two shots; a few received placebo; per-sample allocation not given. Vaccine and placebo recipients were sampled on day 63 after the first injection. The chain links TRBV3-1 (or the pseudogene TRBV3-2) to TRBJ1-1, with D perhaps TRBD1 (5 bases). The source is a person aged 18-60 years who received the Ad26.COV2.S COVID-19 vaccine or a placebo. The material was peripheral blood, obtained in a trial of Ad26.COV2.S vaccine versus placebo. The CDR3 nucleotides are TGTGCCAGCAGCCAAGGCTTTGGGGGTCGGGCCACTGAAGCTTTCTTT. This codes for CASSQGFGGRATEAFF.